The next 2 T cell receptor gamma chains were all read from a single sample in a study of gamma-delta chains in newborns, infants, children. TCRdb fed the reads into CATT to redo clone calling. The sample lists around 2,500 gamma-chain clones, approximately 40% occurring once. The sequenced sample was blood. Receptor source: a child who was a newborn, infant or young child, either healthy, febrile or measles-vaccinated (not recorded which).

The V segment is TRGV9, and no J call was made. The germline V gene has CDR1 GITISATS and CDR2 ISYDGTV (reference sequence). This CDR3 contains 13 residues. CDR3 nucleotide sequence: TGTGCCTTGTGGGAGTTGCGGAGTTATAACAAACTATTT. Its translation is CALWELRSYNKLF.

With respect to this clone: Within the sample, other DNA sequences also encode this same CDR3. No J gene was assigned, while the V gene was called as TRGV4. The V gene's germline CDR1 is EGSTGY and CDR2 YDSYTSSV. The CDR3 has 11 residues. CDR3 nucleotides: TGTGCCACCTGGGGTGATTGGATCAAGACGTTC. It specifies CATWGDWIKTF.